The 31 T cell receptor beta chains below come from one sample, sequenced in a study of cytomegalovirus exposure and HLA in healthy donors. PCR was performed using 60 Vbeta and 13 Jbeta primers. Data came from immunoSEQ multiplex PCR; TCRdb stores just in-frame clones and leaves some out. The sample has more than 95,000 clones, 60% to 85% seen once. The specimen sequenced was PBMCs. These receptors originate from a woman aged 40 to 50 in good health and CMV-seronegative.

The CDR3 here is CASVERENTDTQYF. CDR3 sequence (DNA): TGTGCCAGCGTGGAGCGGGAGAACACAGATACGCAGTATTTT. V usage is TRBV9 and J usage is TRBJ2-3, with 8 bases aligning to TRBD2. This CDR3 is built from 14 residues. The V gene's germline CDR1 is SGDLS and CDR2 YYNGEE. V shed 7 bases, J shed 2 bases, and the junction held 6 bases outside the gene matches. Based on the CDR3 plus reference TRBV9 and TRBJ2-3, the full variable domain is DSGVTQTPKHLITATGQRVTLRCSPRSGDLSVYWYQQSLDQGLQFLIQYYNGEERAKGNILERFSAQQFPDLHSELNLSSLELGDSALYFCASVERENTDTQYFGPGTRLTVL.

This clone was counted only a few times. V gene TRBV28 combines with J gene TRBJ2-5; tentatively, D is TRBD1 (6 bases). V was trimmed by 5 bases and J by 4 bases, leaving 11 bases between them. The germline V gene has CDR1 MDHEN and CDR2 SYDVKM. The CDR3 length is 13 residues. CDR3 nucleotide sequence: TGTGCCAGCAGTCGATGGGGGCGAGAGACCCAGTACTTC. Residues: CASSRWGRETQYF.

This chain uses TRBV19 with TRBJ2-7, with D perhaps matching TRBD1 or TRBD2 (6 bases each). The V end lost 4 bases, the J end lost 4 bases, and 11 bases lay between the germline ends. CDR1 LNHDA and CDR2 SQIVND come from the germline V gene (reference sequence). The CDR3 extends over 13 amino acids. The CDR3 loop is CASSTEGGYEQYF. As DNA, the CDR3 is TGTGCCAGTAGTACAGAGGGGGGTTACGAGCAGTACTTC.

The V and J genes are TRBV5-1 and TRBJ2-5; TRBD1 agrees at 7 bases. The J segment lost 8 bases and the V segment lost 5 bases, leaving 9 bases of the junction unmatched. This CDR3 contains 13 residues. Looked up from germline, CDR1 is SGHRS and CDR2 is YFSETQ. CDR3 nucleotide sequence: TGCGCCAGCAGTTCCGGGACAGAGGATACCCAGTACTTC. It encodes CASSSGTEDTQYF.

This chain joins TRBV4-3 and TRBJ2-7; 7 nucleotides match TRBD1. Germline V gives CDR1 LGHNA, CDR2 YSLEER. Germline trimming cut 4 bases from V and 6 bases from J; bases unmatched to any gene: 6. The CDR3 spans 13 residues. DNA of the CDR3: TGCGCCAGCAGCCCGGACAGGCTGCGCGAGCAGTACTTC. Amino acid sequence: CASSPDRLREQYF.

The J gene is TRBJ2-1, the V gene TRBV27, with TRBD1 identical over 10 bases. CDR1 is MNHEY, CDR2 SMNVEV, per germline (reference sequence). There are 15 residues in the CDR3. J lost 4 bases, V lost 3 bases, and 3 bases had no gene match. CDR3 amino acids: CASSFGQGVYNEQFF. DNA of the CDR3: TGTGCCAGCAGTTTCGGACAGGGGGTATACAATGAGCAGTTCTTC.

In DNA, the CDR3 is TGTGCCAGCACCGACAGGGGAAACACTGAAGCTTTCTTT. It translates to CASTDRGNTEAFF. The rearrangement uses TRBV7-9 and TRBJ1-1; 8 bases align to TRBD1. With V trimmed by 7 bases and J by 2 bases, 3 bases remained unmatched. CDR1 and CDR2 from the germline V gene are SEHNR and FQNEAQ (reference sequence). The CDR3 totals 13 residues. Full variable domain (missing parts from reference TRBV7-9 and TRBJ1-1): DTGVSQNPRHKITKRGQNVTFRCDPISEHNRLYWYRQTLGQGPEFLTYFQNEAQLEKSRLLSDRFSAERPKGSFSTLEIQRTEQGDSAMYLCASTDRGNTEAFFGQGTRLTVV.

V gene TRBV7-9 combines with J gene TRBJ2-5; 9 positions agree with TRBD1. This CDR3 is 15 amino acids long. Losses at the gene ends were 5 bases for V and 2 bases for J; bases not matched to a gene: 6. The germline CDR1 and CDR2 sequences are SEHNR and FQNEAQ (reference sequence). CDR3 sequence reads: CASSKTGGRQETQYF. The CDR3, as DNA: TGTGCCAGCAGCAAGACAGGGGGTCGTCAAGAGACCCAGTACTTC.

The CDR3 DNA sequence: TGTGCCAGTAGTATAGTGGCACAAGAGACCCAGTACTTC. The encoded protein is CASSIVAQETQYF. This chain connects TRBV19 to TRBJ2-5, with D uncertain. This CDR3 contains 13 residues. Looked up from germline, CDR1 is LNHDA and CDR2 is SQIVND (reference sequence). V lost 1 base to trimming and J lost 2 bases, with 5 bases between them. Filled out from reference TRBV19 and TRBJ2-5, the complete variable domain reads DGGITQSPKYLFRKEGQNVTLSCEQNLNHDAMYWYRQDPGQGLRLIYYSQIVNDFQKGDIAEGYSVSREKKESFPLTVTSAQKNPTAFYLCASSIVAQETQYFGPGTRLLVL.

The genes are TRBV7-2 and TRBJ1-5; 8 bases agree with TRBD1. CDR3 length: 14 residues. V lost 3 bases and J lost 4; bases outside the gene matches: 2. The germline gives CDR1 SGHTA, CDR2 FQGNSA. In nucleotides, the CDR3 is TGTGCCAGCAGCTTTAGGGACAGGAATCAGCCCCAGCATTTT. It translates to CASSFRDRNQPQHF.

V is TRBV25-1 and J is TRBJ2-1; perhaps TRBD2 as D (6 bases). The CDR3 spans 16 residues. Germline lookup yields CDR1 MGHDK and CDR2 SYGVNS. The V gene lost 1 base and the J gene lost 1 base, with 11 bases spanning the gap. CDR3 nucleotides: TGTGCCAGCAGTGAATTAGGCGGGAAGTCCTACAATGAGCAGTTCTTC. Protein product: CASSELGGKSYNEQFF.

In DNA, the CDR3 is TGTGCCAGCAGCCGGCGACTAGCGGGGAGCTCCTACAATGAGCAGTTCTTC. Protein sequence: CASSRRLAGSSYNEQFF. The chain employs TRBV7-2 and TRBJ2-1; 11 nucleotides line up with TRBD2. With 5 bases clipped from V and 0 bases from J, the junction kept 6 bases outside the gene matches. The CDR3 loop spans 17 amino acids. CDR1 and CDR2 (germline): SGHTA, FQGNSA.

CDR3: CASSLSRGSYEQYF. CDR3 DNA: TGTGCCAGCAGCTTATCTAGGGGGAGCTACGAGCAGTACTTC. V gene TRBV7-9 combines with J gene TRBJ2-7, with D possibly TRBD1 on 6 matching bases. The V end was cut by 2 bases, the J end by 3 bases, with 11 bases between. The CDR3 has 14 residues. Germline V gene lookup returns CDR1 SEHNR and CDR2 FQNEAQ (reference sequence).

The gene calls are TRBV11-3 and TRBJ2-2; D is perhaps TRBD2 (6 bases). CDR1 and CDR2 from the germline V gene are SGHNT and YENEEA. The CDR3 contains 17 residues. V lost 5 bases to trimming and J lost 2 bases, with 18 bases between them. CDR3 nucleotides: TGTGCCAGCAGCCCAAACCGCGGCGGGGCAAACACCGGGGAGCTGTTTTTT. Its translation: CASSPNRGGANTGELFF.

About this clone: Germline is not matched at one junction end, which may reflect a read error. The chain joins TRBV5-1 to TRBJ2-6, with D possibly being TRBD2 (6 bases). The CDR3 covers 15 residues. Germline CDR1 reads SGHRS; CDR2 reads YFSETQ. In DNA form, the CDR3 reads TGCGCCAGCAGCTTGGGGAGGGCCGGGGCCAACGGCCTGACTTTC. It encodes CASSLGRAGANGLTF.

The V gene is TRBV6-5, the J gene TRBJ1-2; D is undetermined. Trimming cost V 7 bases and J 0 bases, with 12 bases left between them. The CDR3 covers 14 residues. Germline V gene lookup returns CDR1 MNHEY and CDR2 SVGAGI. The CDR3 nucleotides read TGTGCCAGCAAGAGGACTGAAGCTAACTATGGCTACACCTTC. This codes for CASKRTEANYGYTF.

The rearrangement joins TRBV28 to TRBJ2-2; tentative D call: TRBD2 (6 bases). Per germline, CDR1 MDHEN and CDR2 SYDVKM. V shed 9 bases and J shed 5 bases, with 7 bases lying between them. There are 11 residues in the CDR3. CDR3 DNA: TGTGCCAGTGGGGGGACCGGGGAGCTGTTTTTT. Its protein product is CASGGTGELFF.

The gene calls are TRBV7-9 and TRBJ2-2; D may be TRBD2 (7 bases). The length of the CDR3 is 15 residues. In germline, CDR1 is SEHNR, CDR2 FQNEAQ (reference sequence). Trimming removed 7 bases at V and 3 bases at J, with 15 bases between. The CDR3 bases are TGTGCCAGCACCTGGGGGGGCCACTACACCGGGGAGCTGTTTTTT. It yields the protein CASTWGGHYTGELFF.

The chain uses TRBV28 and TRBJ1-1, with D possibly being TRBD1 (5 bases). CDR3 length equals 13 residues. Germline CDR1 is MDHEN and CDR2 is SYDVKM. Trimming removed 6 bases from V and 3 bases from J, with 11 bases in between. The CDR3 DNA is TGTGCCAGCAGCCCCAGGGTACACACTGAAGCTTTCTTT. This translates into CASSPRVHTEAFF.

The chain carries TRBV11-2 and TRBJ2-7; 8 nucleotides line up with TRBD2. The CDR3 covers 13 residues. CDR1 and CDR2 (germline): SGHAT, FQNNGV. The V and J ends lost 0 bases and 6 bases, in that order; junction bases with no gene match: 1. The CDR3 DNA sequence: TGTGCCAGCAGCTTAGAGGCGGGGGGCGAGCAGTACTTC. As protein: CASSLEAGGEQYF.

This chain connects TRBV6-1 to TRBJ1-4; 10 positions agree with TRBD1. Per germline, CDR1 MNHNS and CDR2 SASEGT. There are 14 residues in the CDR3. The J segment lost 13 bases and the V segment lost 7 bases, leaving 12 bases of the junction unmatched. CDR3 sequence reads: CASTRQGANSGLFF. CDR3 nucleotides: TGTGCCAGCACTCGACAGGGGGCAAATTCGGGACTGTTTTTT.

The chain combines TRBV11-2 with TRBJ2-7, with D possibly TRBD2 on 5 matching bases. V was cut by 3 bases and J by 3 bases, with 9 bases left in between. This CDR3 region has 13 residues. Germline assignment: CDR1 SGHAT and CDR2 FQNNGV. CDR3 amino acids: CASSFPGGYEQYF. CDR3 DNA: TGTGCCAGCAGCTTCCCAGGAGGCTACGAGCAGTACTTC.

The chain is built from TRBV28 and TRBJ1-5; TRBD1 agrees at 8 bases. This CDR3 has 16 amino acids. After removal of 5 bases from V and 2 bases from J, the junction contained 8 bases not matched to a gene. Germline values: CDR1 MDHEN, CDR2 SYDVKM. CDR3 protein: CASSLGQGTGNQPQHF. CDR3 sequence (DNA): TGTGCCAGCAGTCTAGGACAGGGAACGGGCAATCAGCCCCAGCATTTT.

The chain joins TRBV20-1 to TRBJ2-1; no reliable D call. This CDR3 contains 11 residues. The germline CDR1 and CDR2 sequences are DFQATT and SNEGSKA (reference sequence). V was cut by 3 bases and J by 10 bases, with 10 bases left in between. The CDR3 DNA sequence: TGCAGTGCTAGGAGTAGAACGGAGCAGTTCTTC. This gives the protein CSARSRTEQFF.

This chain joins TRBV6-5 and TRBJ2-1, with TRBD1 as a possible D gene (7 bases). Trimming took off 2 bases at V and 0 bases at J, with 11 bases between the two ends. Germline assignment: CDR1 MNHEY and CDR2 SVGAGI. The CDR3 extends over 16 amino acids. The CDR3 coding sequence is TGTGCCAGCAGTTACGCAGGGGGGAGCTCCTACAATGAGCAGTTCTTC. Translation: CASSYAGGSSYNEQFF.

This chain joins TRBV2 and TRBJ1-5; D is unresolved. Trimming pared 4 bases from V and 0 bases from J, leaving 4 bases between. This CDR3 has 13 residues. Germline CDR1 reads SNHLY; CDR2 reads FYNNEI. This CDR3 reads CASSVYSNQPQHF. In DNA, the CDR3 is TGTGCCAGCAGTGTCTATAGCAATCAGCCCCAGCATTTT.

Notes on this clone: Mismatch with germline at one junction end may stem from a read error. V gene TRBV7-7 combines with J gene TRBJ2-5, with TRBD1 matching over 8 bases. Germline CDR1 SSHAT, CDR2 FNYEAQ (reference sequence). This CDR3 has 14 residues. The CDR3 region has the DNA TGTGCTAGCAGCGCAGGGACAGGATTAAAGACCCAGTACTTC. Its translation: CASSAGTGLKTQYF.

This clone was observed a handful of times. The gene calls are TRBV4-1 and TRBJ1-5; D ambiguous. This CDR3 has 15 residues. V dropped 0 bases and J dropped 8 bases, with 14 bases sitting between them. Germline CDR1 is MGHRA and CDR2 is YSYEKL. CDR3 nucleotide sequence: TGCGCCAGCAGCCAAGATCCCCCTTCGCGTGAGCCCCAGCATTTT. It encodes CASSQDPPSREPQHF.

The V call is TRBV5-1, the J call TRBJ2-7, with a tentative D call TRBD2 (6 bases). The germline V gene encodes CDR1 SGHRS and CDR2 YFSETQ. V was clipped by 4 bases and J by 2 bases, with 13 bases between them. CDR3 size: 14 residues. CDR3 nucleotide sequence: TGCGCCAGCAGCCCGGGGGATTTAGCCTACGAGCAGTACTTC. Its protein product is CASSPGDLAYEQYF.

CDR3 in DNA: TGTGCCAGCAGGAATAGCGGAGGACTCACAGATACGCAGTATTTT. Translated, it gives CASRNSGGLTDTQYF. The chain has TRBV7-9 and TRBJ2-3, with a weak D call TRBD2 (6 bases). Per the germline V gene, CDR1 is SEHNR and CDR2 is FQNEAQ (reference sequence). This CDR3 region has 15 residues. Trimming took 6 bases from V and 2 from J, leaving 15 bases between them.

The chain recombines TRBV4-3 with TRBJ2-7; no definite D call. CDR3 length: 15 residues. V gave up 0 bases and J gave up 0 bases, with 9 bases separating them. The germline V gene has CDR1 LGHNA and CDR2 YSLEER. CDR3 in DNA: TGCGCCAGCAGCCAAGATTACTGGAGCTCCTACGAGCAGTACTTC. It yields the protein CASSQDYWSSYEQYF.